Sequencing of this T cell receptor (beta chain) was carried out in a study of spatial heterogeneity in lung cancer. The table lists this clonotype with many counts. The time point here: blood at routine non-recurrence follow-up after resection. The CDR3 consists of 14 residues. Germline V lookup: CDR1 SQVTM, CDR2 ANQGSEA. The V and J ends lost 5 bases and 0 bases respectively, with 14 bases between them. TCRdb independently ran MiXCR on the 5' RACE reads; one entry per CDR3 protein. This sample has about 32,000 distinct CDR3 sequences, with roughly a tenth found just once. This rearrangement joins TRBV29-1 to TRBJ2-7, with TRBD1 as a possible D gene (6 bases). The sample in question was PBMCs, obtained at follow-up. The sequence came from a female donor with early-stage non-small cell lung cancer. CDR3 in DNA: TGCAGCGTTTCAAATGCAGGGGCCTCCTACGAGCAGTACTTC. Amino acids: CSVSNAGASYEQYF.